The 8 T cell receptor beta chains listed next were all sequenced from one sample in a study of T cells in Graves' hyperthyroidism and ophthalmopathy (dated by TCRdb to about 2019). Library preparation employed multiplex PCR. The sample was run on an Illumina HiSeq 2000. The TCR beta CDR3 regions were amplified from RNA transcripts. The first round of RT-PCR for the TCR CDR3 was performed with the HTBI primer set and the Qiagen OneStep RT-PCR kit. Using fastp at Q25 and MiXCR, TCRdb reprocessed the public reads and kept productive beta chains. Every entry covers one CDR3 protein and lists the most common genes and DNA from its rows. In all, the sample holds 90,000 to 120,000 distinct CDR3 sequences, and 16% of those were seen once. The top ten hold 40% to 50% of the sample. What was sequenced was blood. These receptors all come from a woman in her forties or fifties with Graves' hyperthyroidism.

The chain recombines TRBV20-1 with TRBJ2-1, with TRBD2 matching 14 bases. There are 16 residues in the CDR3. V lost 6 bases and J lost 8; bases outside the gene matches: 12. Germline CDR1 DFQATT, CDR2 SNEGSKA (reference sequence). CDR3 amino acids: CSAPGTGTSGSDEQFF. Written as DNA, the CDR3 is TGCAGTGCCCCCGGGACCGGGACTAGCGGGAGCGATGAGCAGTTCTTC.

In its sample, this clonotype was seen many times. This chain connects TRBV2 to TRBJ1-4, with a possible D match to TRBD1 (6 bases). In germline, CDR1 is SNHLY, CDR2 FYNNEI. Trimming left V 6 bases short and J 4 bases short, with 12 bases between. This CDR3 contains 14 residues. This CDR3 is CASRLDRYNEKLFF. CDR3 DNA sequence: TGTGCCAGCAGACTCGACAGGTATAATGAAAAACTGTTTTTT.

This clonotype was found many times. The CDR3 coding sequence is TGTGCCAGCTCTCGTACTAGAACGGAAGAAGCTTTCTTT. Encoded protein: CASSRTRTEEAFF. The chain has TRBV18 and TRBJ1-1; D remains ambiguous. The germline gives CDR1 KGHSH, CDR2 LQKENI. The V end lost 6 bases, the J end lost 8 bases, and 16 bases lay between the germline ends. The CDR3 spans 13 residues.

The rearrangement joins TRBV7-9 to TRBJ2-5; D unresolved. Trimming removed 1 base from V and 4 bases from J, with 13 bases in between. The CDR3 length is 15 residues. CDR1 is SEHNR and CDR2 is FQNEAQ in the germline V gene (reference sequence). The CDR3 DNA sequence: TGTGCCAGCAGCTTAGGTTTGGTCCTGCGAGAGACCCAGTACTTC. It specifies CASSLGLVLRETQYF.

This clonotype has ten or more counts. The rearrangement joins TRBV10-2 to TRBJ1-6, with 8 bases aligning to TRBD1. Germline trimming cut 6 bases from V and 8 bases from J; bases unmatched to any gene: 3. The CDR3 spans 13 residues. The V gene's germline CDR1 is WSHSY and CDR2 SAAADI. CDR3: CASSPDRDSPLHF. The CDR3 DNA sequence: TGCGCCAGCAGCCCGGACAGGGATTCACCCCTCCACTTT.

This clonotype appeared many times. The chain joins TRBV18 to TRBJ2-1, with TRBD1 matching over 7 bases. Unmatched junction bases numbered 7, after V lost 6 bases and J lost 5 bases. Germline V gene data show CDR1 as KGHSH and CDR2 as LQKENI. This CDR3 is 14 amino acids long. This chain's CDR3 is CASSPGQVNNEQFF. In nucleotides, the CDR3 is TGTGCCAGCTCTCCAGGACAGGTCAACAATGAGCAGTTCTTC.

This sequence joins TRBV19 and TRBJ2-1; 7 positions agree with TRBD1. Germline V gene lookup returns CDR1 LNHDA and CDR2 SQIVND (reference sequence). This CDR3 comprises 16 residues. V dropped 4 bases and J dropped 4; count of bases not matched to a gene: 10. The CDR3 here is CASSNHGTALYNEQFF. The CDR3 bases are TGTGCCAGTAGTAACCACGGGACAGCCCTATACAATGAGCAGTTCTTC. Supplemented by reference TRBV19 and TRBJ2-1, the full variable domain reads DGGITQSPKYLFRKEGQNVTLSCEQNLNHDAMYWYRQDPGQGLRLIYYSQIVNDFQKGDIAEGYSVSREKKESFPLTVTSAQKNPTAFYLCASSNHGTALYNEQFFGPGTRLTVL.

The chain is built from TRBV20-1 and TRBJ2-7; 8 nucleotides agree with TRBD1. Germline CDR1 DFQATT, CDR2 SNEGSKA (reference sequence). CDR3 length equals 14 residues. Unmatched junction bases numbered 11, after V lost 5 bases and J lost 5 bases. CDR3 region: CSAGLTGETNEQYF. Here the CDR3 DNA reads TGCAGTGCTGGGCTGACAGGGGAAACTAACGAGCAGTACTTC.